One sample yielded the 10 T cell receptor beta chains listed below, sequenced in a study of technical replicates of blood from a handful of donors. TCRdb's table, derived via immunoSEQ multiplex PCR, lists solely in-frame clones and lacks some. This sample carries more than 65,000 clones, 95% to 98% of them seen once, and the ten largest clones take roughly 0.3%. Sequencing was carried out using T cells isolated from PBMCs. These receptors were obtained from a human donor in good health.

This chain connects TRBV2 to TRBJ1-1; perhaps TRBD1 as D (5 bases). The CDR3 loop spans 14 amino acids. Trimming removed 3 bases from V and 4 bases from J, with 12 bases in between. CDR1 SNHLY and CDR2 FYNNEI come from the germline V gene. CDR3 DNA: TGTGCCAGCAGTGAGTTCAGGGAAAGCACTGAAGCTTTCTTT. It specifies CASSEFRESTEAFF.

The V and J genes are TRBV7-2 and TRBJ1-4, with D uncertain. The CDR3 is 20 amino acids. V was trimmed by 0 bases and J by 0 bases, leaving 20 bases between them. Germline-derived CDR1 and CDR2 are SGHTA and FQGNSA. As DNA, the CDR3 is TGTGCCAGCAGCTTAGCTATAGTCGAGGAGAGCCCAACAACTAATGAAAAACTGTTTTTT. It yields the protein CASSLAIVEESPTTNEKLFF.

This clone was recorded once. V usage is TRBV11-2 and J usage is TRBJ2-7; D possibly corresponds to TRBD2 (5 bases). This CDR3 has 12 residues. Germline V gene data show CDR1 as SGHAT and CDR2 as FQNNGV. Trimming cost V 6 bases and J 5 bases, with 11 bases left between them. The CDR3 region has the DNA TGTGCCAGCAGTCCTTTCGGGGACGAGCAGTACTTC. As protein: CASSPFGDEQYF. Variable domain in full (rest from reference TRBV11-2 and TRBJ2-7): EAGVAQSPRYKIIEKRQSVAFWCNPISGHATLYWYQQILGQGPKLLIQFQNNGVVDDSQLPKDRFSAERLKGVDSTLKIQPAKLEDSAVYLCASSPFGDEQYFGPGTRLTVT.

The chain couples TRBV7-2 to TRBJ2-4, with 7 bases matching TRBD1. Looked up from germline, CDR1 is SGHTA and CDR2 is FQGNSA. V was clipped by 6 bases and J by 12 bases; unmatched bases: 8. The CDR3 spans 12 residues. The CDR3: CASRPGGRAQYF. For the CDR3, the DNA is TGTGCCAGCAGGCCAGGGGGTCGGGCTCAGTACTTC.

The chain uses TRBV7-2 and TRBJ2-7; a possible D gene is TRBD2 (6 bases). The CDR3 has 14 amino acids. In germline, CDR1 is SGHTA, CDR2 FQGNSA. V was trimmed by 1 base and J by 3 bases, leaving 10 bases between them. CDR3 coding DNA: TGTGCCAGCAGCTTAGTGGTAGCGGTCTACGAGCAGTACTTC. Protein product: CASSLVVAVYEQYF.

The chain joins TRBV7-2 to TRBJ2-7, with TRBD2 identical over 13 bases. Germline loops: CDR1 SGHTA, CDR2 FQGNSA. The J segment lost 4 bases and the V segment lost 7 bases, leaving 7 bases of the junction unmatched. The CDR3 has 15 amino acids. The CDR3, as DNA: TGTGCCAGCACCCGGACTAGCGGGAGCTTGTACGAGCAGTACTTC. Its protein product is CASTRTSGSLYEQYF.

The chain carries TRBV10-1 and TRBJ2-7; unclear D gene. The CDR3 runs 15 residues. Germline CDR1 WNHNN, CDR2 SYGVQD (reference sequence). The germline V and J ends were trimmed by 0 bases and 0 bases, with 9 bases remaining between them. The CDR3 DNA reads TGCGCCAGCAGTGAGTCGGGCAGTCACTCCTACGAGCAGTACTTC. Translating it yields CASSESGSHSYEQYF.

The CDR3 DNA reads TGCGCCAGCAGCCCGTTAGTCCACAATGAGCAGTTCTTC. This encodes CASSPLVHNEQFF. V gene TRBV4-1 combines with J gene TRBJ2-1; D ambiguous. Trimming stripped 4 bases from V and 5 bases from J, with 9 bases between. Germline CDR1 is MGHRA and CDR2 is YSYEKL. The CDR3 is 13 residues long.

This clone was observed once. This chain uses TRBV30 with TRBJ2-2, with D tentatively TRBD1 (6 bases). The CDR3 length is 14 residues. CDR1 and CDR2 from the germline V gene are GTSNPN and SVGIG (reference sequence). V was cut by 4 bases and J by 3 bases, with 12 bases left in between. CDR3: CAWTRDTDTGELFF. For the CDR3, the DNA is TGTGCCTGGACTAGGGACACCGACACCGGGGAGCTGTTTTTT. The full variable domain, completed using reference TRBV30 and TRBJ2-2, is SQTIHQWPATLVQPVGSPLSLECTVEGTSNPNLYWYRQAAGRGLQLLFYSVGIGQISSEVPQNLSASRPQDRQFILSSKKLLLSDSGFYLCAWTRDTDTGELFFGEGSRLTVL.

The rearrangement links TRBV27 to TRBJ1-2; 7 bases are a match to TRBD1. This CDR3 has 18 amino acids. CDR1 and CDR2 (germline): MNHEY, SMNVEV (reference sequence). The J segment lost 0 bases and the V segment lost 6 bases, leaving 16 bases of the junction unmatched. CDR3 in amino acids: CASRLDRDSPQANYGYTF. Here the CDR3 DNA reads TGTGCCAGCAGGCTAGACAGGGACAGTCCTCAGGCTAACTATGGCTACACCTTC.